The present T cell receptor (beta chain) was sequenced within a study of neurological immune-mediated disorders. Study-level results: Phylogenetic grouping assigned the repertoires of 18 of 34 multiple sclerosis patients to one related-CDR3 cluster, which constitutes a possible signature.

V was clipped by 0 bases and J by 11 bases, with 17 bases between them. This CDR3 has 15 residues. Germline values: CDR1 SEHNR, CDR2 FQNEAQ (reference sequence). This clonotype showed up just a few times. The antigen remains unidentified. Each CDR3 protein gets one entry after TCRdb re-called the 5' RACE reads with MiXCR. The sample records 70,000 to 90,000 distinct CDR3 sequences, 5% to 6% being singletons. Time point of the sample: longitudinal time-point 2. The unsorted libraries were made from 2 million PBMCs kept at -80 C. V usage is TRBV7-9 and J usage is TRBJ2-4, with D possibly being TRBD2 (5 bases). Sequenced sample: PBMCs. The clonotype comes from a woman aged 55-69 years with multiple sclerosis. Written as DNA, the CDR3 is TGTGCCAGCAGCTTAGCGGGAGTAAGCCCAGACCTTCAGTACTTC. Translated, it gives CASSLAGVSPDLQYF.